A selection of T cell receptor beta chains follows, all from one sample in a study of CD8 T cells in ankylosing spondylitis. Via MiXCR, TCRdb re-called the 5' RACE reads, giving one row per CDR3 protein. The repertoire holds 230,000 or so distinct CDR3 sequences, with 15% to 20% as singletons. Source material: blood, either unsorted or a sorted T cell fraction (not recorded which). Receptor source: a male donor with ankylosing spondylitis or in good health (not recorded which). Both conserved end residues are part of each CDR3. D genes are given only for firm matches. Clone sizes are given selectively: once, few, many, or a class where the clone is expanded.

clone size	V gene	D gene	J gene	CDR3 protein	CDR3 DNA
.	TRBV25-1	TRBD2	TRBJ2-2	CATVAGGANTGELFF	TGTGCCACCGTAGCGGGAGGGGCGAACACCGGGGAGCTGTTTTTT
few	TRBV29-1	.	TRBJ2-2	CSVEGSDTNTGELFF	TGCAGCGTTGAAGGCAGCGACACGAACACCGGGGAGCTGTTTTTT
.	TRBV7-2	TRBD2	TRBJ2-3	CASSLALLTLAGVADTQYF	TGTGCCAGCAGCTTAGCCCTTTTAACCCTAGCGGGAGTTGCAGATACGCAGTATTTT
.	TRBV4-1	.	TRBJ2-5	CASSQELEEQETQYF	TGCGCCAGCAGCCAGGAACTAGAAGAACAAGAGACCCAGTACTTC
few	TRBV12-3/TRBV12-4	TRBD2	TRBJ2-5	CASSLVSGSSETQYF	TGTGCCAGCAGTTTGGTTAGCGGGAGTAGCGAGACCCAGTACTTC
.	TRBV19	TRBD2	TRBJ2-2	CASSIPTSAGELFF	TGTGCCAGTAGTATTCCGACTAGCGCCGGGGAGCTGTTTTTT
.	TRBV6-1	TRBD2	TRBJ2-1	CASSPPWEGRGDEQFF	TGTGCCAGCAGTCCCCCCTGGGAGGGACGAGGTGATGAGCAGTTCTTC
.	TRBV6-1	TRBD2	TRBJ2-3	CASRGLLAGGRDTQYF	TGTGCCAGCAGGGGGTTACTAGCGGGAGGCCGAGATACGCAGTATTTT
few	TRBV20-1	TRBD2	TRBJ2-3	CSARLAGVITDTQYF	TGCAGTGCCAGACTAGCGGGGGTCATCACAGATACGCAGTATTTT
few	TRBV9	.	TRBJ1-2	CASDGGGSYGYTF	TGTGCCAGCGATGGTGGGGGCTCCTATGGCTACACCTTC
once	TRBV11-2	.	TRBJ2-2	CASSSRLAGNGELFF	TGTGCCAGCAGTTCCCGGCTAGCCGGGAACGGGGAGCTGTTTTTT
.	TRBV11-2	.	TRBJ2-1	CASSLVWDSNFAEQFF	TGTGCCAGCAGCTTAGTCTGGGACTCTAATTTCGCTGAGCAGTTCTTC
.	TRBV4-1	TRBD2	TRBJ2-1	CASSQGTSGPLENEQFF	TGCGCCAGCAGCCAGGGGACTAGCGGTCCCCTCGAGAATGAGCAGTTCTTC
few	TRBV19	TRBD2	TRBJ2-1	CASSHERLAGTEQFF	TGTGCCAGTAGTCATGAGAGACTAGCGGGAACTGAGCAGTTCTTC
.	TRBV5-6	.	TRBJ2-1	CASSLGLHNEQFF	TGTGCCAGCAGCCTGGGGCTCCACAATGAGCAGTTCTTC
few	TRBV7-8	.	TRBJ2-1	CASSPITGVEQFF	TGTGCCAGCAGCCCAATTACGGGAGTTGAGCAGTTCTTC
few	TRBV4-1	TRBD1	TRBJ2-7	CASSPGQVGYEQYF	TGCGCCAGCAGCCCAGGACAGGTGGGATACGAGCAGTACTTC
few	TRBV9	TRBD1	TRBJ2-7	CASSVALGQGAYEQYF	TGTGCCAGCAGCGTAGCGTTGGGACAGGGGGCCTACGAGCAGTACTTC
few	TRBV14	.	TRBJ2-7	CASSHAQGLRVYEQYF	TGTGCCAGCAGCCATGCACAGGGCCTACGGGTCTACGAGCAGTACTTC
.	TRBV6-5	.	TRBJ1-1	CASSYRTENTEAFF	TGTGCCAGCAGTTACCGGACAGAGAACACTGAAGCTTTCTTT
few	TRBV29-1	TRBD2	TRBJ2-5	CSVGISGSQETQYF	TGCAGCGTTGGTATTAGCGGGAGTCAAGAGACCCAGTACTTC
.	TRBV6-5	.	TRBJ2-7	CASRLGTRGEQYF	TGTGCCAGCAGACTCGGTACTCGGGGCGAGCAGTACTTC
.	TRBV29-1	TRBD1	TRBJ2-3	CSVEDRQGVVGGTDTQYF	TGCAGCGTTGAAGATCGGCAGGGGGTGGTTGGAGGTACAGATACGCAGTATTTT
.	TRBV3-1	.	TRBJ2-6	CASSQGTGILGANVLTF	TGTGCCAGCAGCCAAGGTACAGGGATTCTAGGGGCCAACGTCCTGACTTTC
few	TRBV29-1	.	TRBJ2-1	CSVGTVNYNEQFF	TGCAGCGTTGGGACGGTAAACTACAATGAGCAGTTCTTC
few	TRBV5-1	TRBD2	TRBJ2-7	CASSWTSGSGNEQYF	TGCGCCAGCAGCTGGACTAGCGGGAGCGGTAACGAGCAGTACTTC
many	TRBV7-9	TRBD2	TRBJ2-1	CASSPYLAGDYNEQFF	TGTGCCAGCAGCCCATACCTAGCGGGAGACTACAATGAGCAGTTCTTC
few	TRBV12-3/TRBV12-4	.	TRBJ1-5	CASSLPEGSPGNQPQHF	TGTGCCAGCAGTTTACCCGAAGGTTCGCCGGGCAATCAGCCCCAGCATTTT
many	TRBV29-1	TRBD1	TRBJ1-1	CSVGQGEEAFF	TGCAGCGTAGGACAGGGTGAGGAAGCTTTCTTT
few	TRBV7-2	TRBD1	TRBJ1-1	CASSPGTGGIEAFF	TGTGCCAGCAGCCCCGGGACAGGGGGCATTGAAGCTTTCTTT
many	TRBV4-2	.	TRBJ2-1	CASSQDTGSHQFF	TGTGCCAGCAGCCAGGACACCGGGTCCCACCAGTTCTTC
.	TRBV20-1	.	TRBJ2-2	CSARDPAGSRTGELFF	TGCAGTGCTAGAGATCCAGCCGGGAGTCGAACCGGGGAGCTGTTTTTT
.	TRBV12-3/TRBV12-4	.	TRBJ2-3	CASSFKVDTQYF	TGTGCCAGCAGTTTTAAGGTAGATACGCAGTATTTT
once	TRBV7-8	.	TRBJ2-1	CASSLMGRDNEQFF	TGTGCCAGCAGCTTAATGGGCAGGGACAATGAGCAGTTCTTC
.	TRBV29-1	TRBD1	TRBJ2-3	CSVEDIYRGIDTQYF	TGCAGCGTTGAAGATATCTACAGGGGAATAGATACGCAGTATTTT